The sequence of this T cell receptor beta chain was determined in a study of blood T cell repertoires in COVID-19. This clone was detected only a few times. There are 12 residues in the CDR3. Germline loops: CDR1 SNHLY, CDR2 FYNNEI. V lost 7 bases and J lost 7, with 13 bases in between. As originally analysed: The authors estimated nucleated cell counts from reference gene primer amplification. Method: immunoSEQ multiplex PCR; TCRdb's copy keeps in-frame clones and lacks some. V, J and clone size reflect that table, while D and trimming were determined from the DNA. The data show a few hundred thousand clones, roughly four fifths seen once. Participants had their cohort set by participant-reported clinical history.

The sequenced sample consisted of PBMCs or T cells enriched from blood (not recorded which). The clonotype comes from a man aged 35 to 55 who had recovered from COVID-19. The chain employs TRBV2 and TRBJ1-2; D is unresolved. The CDR3 DNA is TGTGCCAGCAACCGAGAACGGGGTGGCTACACCTTC. This sequence encodes CASNRERGGYTF.